The 9 T cell receptor beta chains presented below share a single source sample, sequenced in a study of OX40 agonist ivuxolimab in advanced cancers. TCRdb's table, derived via immunoSEQ multiplex PCR, lists solely in-frame clones and lacks some. The table has 42,000 or so clones, 75% to 90% seen once. The material sequenced was CD4+ or CD8+ T cells sorted from blood, taken in a trial of the OX40 agonist ivuxolimab. The receptor set was obtained from an adult with an advanced solid tumor such as melanoma, head and neck, liver or kidney cancer.

This clone was picked up one time. This chain joins TRBV7-6 and TRBJ2-1; 8 positions agree with TRBD2. The CDR3 extends over 15 amino acids. V lost 5 bases to trimming and J lost 5 bases; unmatched junction nucleotides: 8. CDR1 SGHVS and CDR2 FNYEAQ come from the germline V gene. The CDR3: CASSPYGGANNEQFF. Here the CDR3 DNA reads TGTGCCAGCAGCCCCTACGGGGGGGCGAACAATGAGCAGTTCTTC.

The chain has TRBV15 and TRBJ1-1; TRBD1 agrees at 7 bases. The germline gives CDR1 LNHNV, CDR2 YYDKDF (reference sequence). CDR3 size: 15 residues. Trimming cost V 2 bases and J 1 base; bases outside gene matches: 4. As DNA, the CDR3 is TGTGCCACCAGCAGAAACAGGGGCCAGAACACTGAAGCTTTCTTT. It is translated as CATSRNRGQNTEAFF.

This chain joins TRBV18 and TRBJ2-2; D not certain. The length of the CDR3 is 11 residues. Germline V CDR1 and CDR2: KGHSH, LQKENI. V lost 4 bases and J 8 bases, leaving 5 bases between the germline ends. In nucleotides, the CDR3 is TGTGCCAGCTCACGTTCGGGGGAGCTGTTTTTT. Translating it yields CASSRSGELFF.

The V gene is TRBV10-2, the J gene TRBJ2-2, with D perhaps matching TRBD1 (5 bases). Trimming pared 3 bases from V and 4 bases from J, leaving 24 bases between. CDR1 is WSHSY, CDR2 SAAADI, per germline. CDR3 length: 19 residues. CDR3 nucleotide sequence: TGCGCCAGCAGTGATGGACCAGGGTCTATCATAATCGGCACCGGGGAGCTGTTTTTT. This sequence encodes CASSDGPGSIIIGTGELFF.

This clone occurred a few times. This rearrangement joins TRBV4-3 to TRBJ1-4, with D unclear. The CDR3 sequence is 15 residues long. Trimming pared 0 bases from V and 7 bases from J, leaving 12 bases between. CDR1 LGHNA and CDR2 YSLEER come from the germline V gene. The CDR3 here is CASSQDGNFGEKLFF. The CDR3 nucleotides read TGCGCCAGCAGCCAAGATGGGAATTTCGGTGAAAAACTGTTTTTT.

V usage is TRBV4-3 and J usage is TRBJ2-7, with unresolved D. The V gene's germline CDR1 is LGHNA and CDR2 YSLEER. The V and J ends lost 0 bases and 0 bases respectively, with 12 bases between them. The length of the CDR3 is 16 residues. The CDR3 loop is CASSQEIGYSSYEQYF. In nucleotides, the CDR3 is TGCGCCAGCAGCCAAGAGATCGGTTATAGCTCCTACGAGCAGTACTTC.

The chain joins TRBV19 to TRBJ1-2, with 10 bases matching TRBD1. The CDR3 loop spans 14 amino acids. Looked up from germline, CDR1 is LNHDA and CDR2 is SQIVND (reference sequence). Germline trimming cut 1 base from V and 6 bases from J; bases unmatched to any gene: 2. The CDR3 DNA is TGTGCCAGTAGTATAGCGACAGGGGGCGATGGCTACACCTTC. Translated, it gives CASSIATGGDGYTF.

The rearrangement links TRBV9 to TRBJ2-1; 7 bases agree with TRBD2. The CDR3 totals 16 residues. Looked up from germline, CDR1 is SGDLS and CDR2 is YYNGEE. V gave up 0 bases and J gave up 6 bases; unmatched junction bases: 9. The CDR3 spells CASSVDGGSWINEQFF. The DNA for the CDR3 is TGTGCCAGCAGCGTAGACGGGGGGAGCTGGATCAATGAGCAGTTCTTC.

The rearrangement uses TRBV28 and TRBJ2-7, with TRBD2 identical over 7 bases. Losses at the gene ends were 5 bases for V and 0 bases for J; bases not matched to a gene: 4. The V gene's germline CDR1 is MDHEN and CDR2 SYDVKM. The CDR3 is 14 residues long. CDR3 sequence: CASSESGVSYEQYF. For the CDR3, the DNA is TGTGCCAGCAGTGAGAGCGGGGTCTCCTACGAGCAGTACTTC. Based on the CDR3 plus reference TRBV28 and TRBJ2-7, the full variable domain is DVKVTQSSRYLVKRTGEKVFLECVQDMDHENMFWYRQDPGLGLRLIYFSYDVKMKEKGDIPEGYSVSREKKERFSLILESASTNQTSMYLCASSESGVSYEQYFGPGTRLTVT.